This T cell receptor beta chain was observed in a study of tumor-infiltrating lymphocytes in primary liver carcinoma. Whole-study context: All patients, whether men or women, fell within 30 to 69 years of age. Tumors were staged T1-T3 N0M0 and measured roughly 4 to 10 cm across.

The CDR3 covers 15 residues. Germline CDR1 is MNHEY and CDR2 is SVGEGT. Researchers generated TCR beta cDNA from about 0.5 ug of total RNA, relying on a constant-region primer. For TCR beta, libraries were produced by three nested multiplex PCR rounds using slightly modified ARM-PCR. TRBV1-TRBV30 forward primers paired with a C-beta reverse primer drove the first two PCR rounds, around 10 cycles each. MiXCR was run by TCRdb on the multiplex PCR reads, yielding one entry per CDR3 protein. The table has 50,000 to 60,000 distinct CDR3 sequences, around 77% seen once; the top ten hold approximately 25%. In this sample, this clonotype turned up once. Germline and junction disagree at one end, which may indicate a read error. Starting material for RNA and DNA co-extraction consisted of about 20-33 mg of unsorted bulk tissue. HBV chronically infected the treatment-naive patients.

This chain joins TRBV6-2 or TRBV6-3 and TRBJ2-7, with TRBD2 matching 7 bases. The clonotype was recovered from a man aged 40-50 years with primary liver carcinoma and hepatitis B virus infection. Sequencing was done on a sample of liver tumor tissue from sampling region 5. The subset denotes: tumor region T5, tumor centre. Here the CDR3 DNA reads TGTACCAGCGGGGAAGGGAGCGGGACCTCCTACGAGCAGTACTTC. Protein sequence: CTSGEGSGTSYEQYF.